These 16 T cell receptor beta chains came from one sample sequenced in a study of Tregs in tolerant kidney transplant recipients (dated by TCRdb to about 2019). The library came from the immunoSEQ multiplex PCR assay. TCRdb took over this immuneACCESS table, retaining in-frame rearrangements with V and J assigned. Such tables are incomplete; in checked studies, under half of the missing clones stem from an unresolved V gene, and the remainder is unexplained. The sample contains some 60,000 clones, around 80% of them found a single time. 4.5% to 6.5% of the sample is held by the ten biggest clonotypes. The source material was CD4+ T cells from blood. Every receptor here comes from a human donor in good health.

The gene calls are TRBV5-6 and TRBJ2-1; D remains unclear. The V and J ends lost 2 bases and 4 bases respectively, with 16 bases between them. Per the germline V gene, CDR1 is SGHDT and CDR2 is YYEEEE. This CDR3 spans 16 amino acids. The CDR3 here is CASSFVDSTLYNEQFF. CDR3 nucleotide sequence: TGTGCCAGCAGCTTTGTAGACTCGACTTTATACAATGAGCAGTTCTTC.

A single count supports this clone. The genes are TRBV5-6 and TRBJ2-1; TRBD2 agrees at 11 bases. The CDR3 spans 18 residues. CDR1 SGHDT and CDR2 YYEEEE come from the germline V gene. The J segment lost 6 bases and the V segment lost 2 bases, leaving 13 bases of the junction unmatched. CDR3 DNA: TGTGCCAGCAGCTTCCCCAGCGTAGCGGGAGGGCCCATCAATGAGCAGTTCTTC. Translating it yields CASSFPSVAGGPINEQFF.

The CDR3 DNA reads TGTGCCAGCCGGGGGGTCTATGGCTACACCTTC. The encoded protein is CASRGVYGYTF. This rearrangement joins TRBV5-6 to TRBJ1-2; weak D call: TRBD1 (5 bases). V shed 7 bases and J shed 4 bases, with 8 bases lying between them. In germline, CDR1 is SGHDT, CDR2 YYEEEE. This CDR3 contains 11 residues.

This chain uses TRBV9 with TRBJ1-4; TRBD1 agrees at 8 bases. The J segment lost 1 base and the V segment lost 3 bases, leaving 5 bases of the junction unmatched. Per the germline V gene, CDR1 is SGDLS and CDR2 is YYNGEE. The CDR3 has 16 residues. This CDR3 is CASSARGQGTNEKLFF. The CDR3 nucleotides are TGTGCCAGCAGCGCGAGAGGACAGGGAACTAATGAAAAACTGTTTTTT.

This rearrangement joins TRBV6-5 to TRBJ1-1; 7 bases match TRBD1. The CDR3 spans 14 residues. Germline values: CDR1 MNHEY, CDR2 SVGAGI. Trimming cost V 6 bases and J 0 bases; bases outside gene matches: 4. The CDR3 nucleotides are TGTGCCAGCAGCAGGGGGGGGATGAACACTGAAGCTTTCTTT. This encodes CASSRGGMNTEAFF.

A single count supports this clone. J is TRBJ2-7 and V is TRBV5-1, with 11 bases that match TRBD2. The junction had 6 bases not matched to a gene; V was cut back by 4 bases and J by 0 bases. Germline V gives CDR1 SGHRS, CDR2 YFSETQ. The CDR3 is 16 amino acids. The CDR3 reads CASSTDSGRASYEQYF. CDR3 in DNA: TGCGCCAGCAGCACGGATAGCGGGAGGGCCTCCTACGAGCAGTACTTC.

J is TRBJ2-2 and V is TRBV5-1, with D possibly matching TRBD1 (5 bases). V shed 3 bases and J shed 5 bases, with 14 bases lying between them. The CDR3 loop spans 15 amino acids. The germline V gene has CDR1 SGHRS and CDR2 YFSETQ. The CDR3 coding sequence is TGCGCCAGCAGCTACGACACGGCAGGGACCGGGGAGCTGTTTTTT. Translated: CASSYDTAGTGELFF.

The rearrangement links TRBV5-6 to TRBJ1-5; 9 bases map to TRBD1. With V trimmed by 1 base and J by 9 bases, 11 bases remained unmatched. Looked up from germline, CDR1 is SGHDT and CDR2 is YYEEEE. The CDR3 consists of 16 residues. The CDR3 loop is CASSLSEHRGRGPQHF. In DNA, the CDR3 is TGTGCCAGCAGCTTGTCGGAACACAGGGGGCGGGGGCCCCAGCATTTT.

V usage is TRBV19 and J usage is TRBJ1-1; 8 nucleotides line up with TRBD1. The CDR3 runs 15 residues. V dropped 5 bases and J dropped 4; count of bases not matched to a gene: 9. Germline V gene data show CDR1 as LNHDA and CDR2 as SQIVND (reference sequence). Written as DNA, the CDR3 is TGTGCCAGTAGTTCGCCCGGACAGGGCGGCACTGAAGCTTTCTTT. It encodes CASSSPGQGGTEAFF.

The chain joins TRBV9 to TRBJ2-1; D remains unclear. Trimming took off 0 bases at V and 8 bases at J, with 9 bases between the two ends. The CDR3 is 13 amino acids. Germline V CDR1 and CDR2: SGDLS, YYNGEE. CDR3 DNA sequence: TGTGCCAGCAGCGTAGTGGATTACGATGAGCAGTTCTTC. Amino acids: CASSVVDYDEQFF.

This chain connects TRBV6-5 to TRBJ2-2; D tentatively fits TRBD1 or TRBD2 (5 bases each). Trimming removed 2 bases at V and 4 bases at J, with 11 bases between. CDR1 and CDR2 (germline): MNHEY, SVGAGI. The length of the CDR3 is 15 residues. The CDR3 is CASSYPGPGTGELFF. The CDR3 DNA follows: TGTGCCAGCAGTTACCCGGGACCGGGCACCGGGGAGCTGTTTTTT.

The chain has TRBV19 and TRBJ1-1, with D unresolved. This CDR3 has 19 residues. Looked up from germline, CDR1 is LNHDA and CDR2 is SQIVND (reference sequence). V gave up 6 bases and J gave up 1 base, with 27 bases separating them. In nucleotides, the CDR3 is TGTGCCAGTAGCTTGAATGCGGTGGGGAGTGGGGTCACGAACACTGAAGCTTTCTTT. Protein: CASSLNAVGSGVTNTEAFF. Full variable domain (rest looked up from reference TRBV19 and TRBJ1-1): DGGITQSPKYLFRKEGQNVTLSCEQNLNHDAMYWYRQDPGQGLRLIYYSQIVNDFQKGDIAEGYSVSREKKESFPLTVTSAQKNPTAFYLCASSLNAVGSGVTNTEAFFGQGTRLTVV.

This chain connects TRBV15 to TRBJ2-5; TRBD1 matches at 7 bases. Germline values: CDR1 LNHNV, CDR2 YYDKDF (reference sequence). The CDR3 is made up of 14 amino acids. J gave up 2 bases and V 5 bases, and 5 bases lay outside the gene matches. The CDR3 loop is CATSARGFQETQYF. For the CDR3, the DNA is TGTGCCACCAGCGCCAGGGGGTTTCAAGAGACCCAGTACTTC.

V and J are TRBV11-2 and TRBJ2-7; TRBD2 matches 8 bases. The germline gives CDR1 SGHAT, CDR2 FQNNGV. Trimming at V came to 1 base and at J to 4 bases, leaving 0 bases not matched to a gene. The CDR3 spans 13 residues. The CDR3 region is CASSLASGYEQYF. CDR3 sequence (DNA): TGTGCCAGCAGCTTAGCTAGCGGGTACGAGCAGTACTTC.

The rearrangement uses TRBV6-5 and TRBJ2-1, with TRBD2 matching 11 bases. V shed 5 bases and J 8 bases; nucleotides not matched to a gene: 5. The CDR3 is 14 residues long. From germline, CDR1 is MNHEY and CDR2 SVGAGI. The CDR3 nucleotides read TGTGCCAGCAGTCTAGCGGGAGGATCGCATGAGCAGTTCTTC. Its protein product is CASSLAGGSHEQFF.

The V call is TRBV5-5, the J call TRBJ2-7, with D unresolved. The CDR3 sequence is 13 residues long. The V and J ends lost 1 base and 4 bases respectively, with 9 bases between them. From germline, CDR1 is SGHKS and CDR2 YYEKEE (reference sequence). For the CDR3, the DNA is TGTGCCAGCAGCTTGTTGTACCGTTACGAGCAGTACTTC. The encoded protein is CASSLLYRYEQYF.